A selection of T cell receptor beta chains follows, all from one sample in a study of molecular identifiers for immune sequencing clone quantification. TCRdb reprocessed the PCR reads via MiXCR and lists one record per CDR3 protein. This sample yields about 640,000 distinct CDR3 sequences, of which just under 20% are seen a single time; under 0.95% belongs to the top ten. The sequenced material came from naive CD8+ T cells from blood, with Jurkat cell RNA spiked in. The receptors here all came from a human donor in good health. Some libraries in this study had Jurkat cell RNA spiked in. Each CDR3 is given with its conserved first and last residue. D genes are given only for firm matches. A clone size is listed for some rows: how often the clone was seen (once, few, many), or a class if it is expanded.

TGTGCCAGCAGCGTAGACCGGGAGAGTACAGATACGCAGTATTTT | CASSVDRESTDTQYF | NA | TRBJ2-3 | TRBV9 | many
TGTGCCAGCAGTTCCGATACCGGCTACGAGCAGTACTTC | CASSSDTGYEQYF | NA | TRBJ2-7 | TRBV12-3/TRBV12-4 | few
TGTGCCAGCAGCCCCGGGACTAGCTCAGCCGAGACCCAGTACTTC | CASSPGTSSAETQYF | TRBD2 | TRBJ2-5 | TRBV14 | many
TGCAGCGTTGAAGGGAAGGGAGAGGTAAACGAGCAGTACTTC | CSVEGKGEVNEQYF | NA | TRBJ2-7 | TRBV29-1 | many
TGTGCCAGCAGCCCCGGGGAGGCGGGGTACAATGAGCAGTTCTTC | CASSPGEAGYNEQFF | NA | TRBJ2-1 | TRBV14 | few
TGTGCCAGCAGTCCCCGGTCCTCCTACGAGCAGTACTTC | CASSPRSSYEQYF | NA | TRBJ2-7 | TRBV27 | many
TGTGCCAGCAGCTTATTTCAAGCGTTAAAAACCGGGGAGCTGTTTTTT | CASSLFQALKTGELFF | NA | TRBJ2-2 | TRBV7-9 | many
TGTGCCAGCAGCTATAATCCCGGGGGCGTCGAGCAGTACTTC | CASSYNPGGVEQYF | NA | TRBJ2-7 | TRBV7-6 | many
TGTGCCAGCAGTGAAGCGATAGGGGTTGAAGCTTTCTTT | CASSEAIGVEAFF | NA | TRBJ1-1 | TRBV2 | NA
TGTGCCAGCAGTTTATCGGGACGGCCGGGGTACGAGCAGTACTTC | CASSLSGRPGYEQYF | NA | TRBJ2-7 | TRBV27 | few
TGTGCCAGCAGTTTTAATGGCGGGCGACTCAAAAACATTCGCATTCAGTACTTC | CASSFNGGRLKNIRIQYF | NA | TRBJ2-4 | TRBV12-3/TRBV12-4 | many
TGCAGTGCTAGTATGGGGGCGCTTGAGCAGTACTTC | CSASMGALEQYF | NA | TRBJ2-7 | TRBV20-1 | many
TGTGCCAGCAGTTTCGTCCCGGGACAGGGAGGCTACGAGCAGTACTTC | CASSFVPGQGGYEQYF | TRBD1 | TRBJ2-7 | TRBV28 | many
TGTGCCACCAGTGACACACTAGGGATCTCCTACAATGAGCAGTTCTTC | CATSDTLGISYNEQFF | NA | TRBJ2-1 | TRBV24-1 | NA
TGCGCCAGCAGCTTAGGACAGGGGTTAGAGCAGTACTTC | CASSLGQGLEQYF | TRBD1 | TRBJ2-7 | TRBV5-1 | few
TGTGCCAGTGGTCCGAGAAGAGAGACCCAGTACTTC | CASGPRRETQYF | NA | TRBJ2-5 | TRBV12-3/TRBV12-4 | NA
TGTGCCAGCAGGTGGAGAGGTAACACTGAAGCTTTCTTT | CASRWRGNTEAFF | NA | TRBJ1-1 | TRBV28 | many
TGTGCCAGTACCCCGGGACAGGGCCATCTTGGCCACACCTTC | CASTPGQGHLGHTF | TRBD1 | TRBJ1-2 | TRBV19 | once
TGTGCCAGTAGTATAGGAGGCATACGATTGGGGCAGCCCCAGCATTTT | CASSIGGIRLGQPQHF | NA | TRBJ1-5 | TRBV19 | few
TGTGCCAGCAGTTACGGAACCCTATCCTTTCGGGACGAGCAGTACTTC | CASSYGTLSFRDEQYF | NA | TRBJ2-7 | TRBV6-2/TRBV6-3 | many
TGCAGCGTTGGGACCGGCCTGAACACTGAAGCTTTCTTT | CSVGTGLNTEAFF | NA | TRBJ1-1 | TRBV29-1 | many
TGTGCCAGCAGCTCTTCAGCGGGAGGGAGAATCGATGAGCAGTTCTTC | CASSSSAGGRIDEQFF | TRBD2 | TRBJ2-1 | TRBV7-9 | NA
TGTGCCAGCAGCTTAGGGGACAGCGACTACAATGAGCAGTTCTTC | CASSLGDSDYNEQFF | TRBD1 | TRBJ2-1 | TRBV11-1 | many
TGTGCCTGGAGTGTAGGTCGGGGCACTGAAGCTTTCTTT | CAWSVGRGTEAFF | NA | TRBJ1-1 | TRBV30 | many
TGTGCCAGCAGTTTGGGGACAGTTGACACTGAAGCTTTCTTT | CASSLGTVDTEAFF | TRBD1 | TRBJ1-1 | TRBV12-3/TRBV12-4 | NA
TGTGCCAGCTCGGAGACCGCTTTCTATGAGCAGTTCTTC | CASSETAFYEQFF | NA | TRBJ2-1 | TRBV2 | many
TGTGCCTCCCACCAGGGGAATGGCTACACCTTC | CASHQGNGYTF | NA | TRBJ1-2 | TRBV19 | few
TGCAGTGCTAGAACCACCGGGACTAGCGGGGGCCCCCAAGAGACCCAGTACTTC | CSARTTGTSGGPQETQYF | TRBD2 | TRBJ2-5 | TRBV20-1 | many
TGTGCCAGCAGCTCGGCCCTAGATACCACAGATACGCAGTATTTT | CASSSALDTTDTQYF | NA | TRBJ2-3 | TRBV11-2 | many
TGTGCCAGCAGCCCAGGGGGCAGCTCCTACAATGAGCAGTTCTTC | CASSPGGSSYNEQFF | TRBD1 | TRBJ2-1 | TRBV7-2 | many
TGTGCCAGCAGTACAATAGACAGGGGGCTTAGCACCGGGGAGCTGTTTTTT | CASSTIDRGLSTGELFF | TRBD1 | TRBJ2-2 | TRBV6-5 | many
TGTGCCAGCAGTTTTGAAGTAGAAGGGAATGAGCAGTTCTTC | CASSFEVEGNEQFF | NA | TRBJ2-1 | TRBV6-2/TRBV6-3 | NA
TGCGCCAGCAGCCAAGATTGGATAGTCCGTGAGACCCAGTACTTC | CASSQDWIVRETQYF | NA | TRBJ2-5 | TRBV4-3 | many
TGCGCCAGCAGCCAGCGCACGGCTGCCTCCTACGAGCAGTACTTC | CASSQRTAASYEQYF | NA | TRBJ2-7 | TRBV4-1 | few
TGTGCCAGCAGTCAAGACAGGGTAAGAACTTTCTTT | CASSQDRVRTFF | TRBD1 | TRBJ1-1 | TRBV14 | many
TGTGCCAGCAGCCCGGAGGTACGATGGGACACTGAAGCTTTCTTT | CASSPEVRWDTEAFF | NA | TRBJ1-1 | TRBV2 | many
TGTGCCAGCAGTGAGGGGACAGGGGGCTACTATGGCTACACCTTC | CASSEGTGGYYGYTF | TRBD1 | TRBJ1-2 | TRBV2 | many
TGTGCCAGCAGTGAAGACCCAGGGACATACGTAGAGACCCAGTACTTC | CASSEDPGTYVETQYF | NA | TRBJ2-5 | TRBV25-1 | NA
TGTGCCAGCGCCCCCGGCGGGGATGAGCAGTACTTC | CASAPGGDEQYF | NA | TRBJ2-7 | TRBV11-2 | few
TGTGCCTGGAGTGTCCGGACTAGCGGGAATACCCACGAGCAGTACTTC | CAWSVRTSGNTHEQYF | TRBD2 | TRBJ2-7 | TRBV30 | few
TGTGCCAGCAGCCAGGACAGGGAGGTTCAGCCCCAGCATTTT | CASSQDREVQPQHF | TRBD1 | TRBJ1-5 | TRBV3-1 | many
TGTGCCAGCAGTCGGACTGCCGTCTCCTACGAGCAGTACTTC | CASSRTAVSYEQYF | NA | TRBJ2-7 | TRBV28 | many
TGTGCCAGCAGCGCAGGACTAGCGGGAGCCACCGGGGAGCTGGTTTTT | CASSAGLAGATGELVF | TRBD2 | TRBJ2-2 | TRBV7-3 | NA
TGTGCCAGCAGCTTACCCCACTGGACTAGCGGGAGCGAGACCCAGTACTTC | CASSLPHWTSGSETQYF | TRBD2 | TRBJ2-5 | TRBV11-2 | many
TGTGCCAGCAACACCGGGGGGGTTGCCTACAATGAGCAGTTCTTC | CASNTGGVAYNEQFF | TRBD2 | TRBJ2-1 | TRBV12-3/TRBV12-4 | few
TGTGCCAGCAGTCCCCACCTCAATAGGGTGACCCAGTACTTC | CASSPHLNRVTQYF | NA | TRBJ2-5 | TRBV12-3/TRBV12-4 | many
TGTGCCAGCAGCCCGCCTCCCGGGACTAGCGGGAGGGGTGAGCAGTTCTTC | CASSPPPGTSGRGEQFF | TRBD2 | TRBJ2-1 | TRBV7-9 | few
TGTGCCACCTACCACCCAGGGCGGGAGGGCAACAATGAGCAGTTCTTC | CATYHPGREGNNEQFF | TRBD2 | TRBJ2-1 | TRBV2 | few
TGTGCCAGCAGCCCCTTCTGGGGACAGGGGTCGGATCAGCCCCAGCATTTT | CASSPFWGQGSDQPQHF | TRBD1 | TRBJ1-5 | TRBV7-2 | few
TGCAGTGCTAGAGGTTGGACTAGCGCGCGAGAGACCCAGTACTTC | CSARGWTSARETQYF | TRBD2 | TRBJ2-5 | TRBV20-1 | few
TGTGCCAGCAACGGGACTAGCGGGAGCCCCGAGCAGTACTTC | CASNGTSGSPEQYF | TRBD2 | TRBJ2-7 | TRBV7-9 | NA
TGTGCCAGCAGTTTCCGGGACAGGGGACAAGAGACCCAGTACTTC | CASSFRDRGQETQYF | TRBD1 | TRBJ2-5 | TRBV28 | many
TGTGCCAGCAGCCACGACGAGAGTTTTAAAAACTATGGCTACACCTTC | CASSHDESFKNYGYTF | NA | TRBJ1-2 | TRBV7-9 | many
TGTGCTAGCAGCTTAAATCAGGGGACTGACGAGCAGTACTTC | CASSLNQGTDEQYF | NA | TRBJ2-7 | TRBV7-7 | few
TGCAGCGTTGAAGACCCGGCCGTCCCATCCTACGAGCAGTACTTC | CSVEDPAVPSYEQYF | NA | TRBJ2-7 | TRBV29-1 | many
TGTGCCAGCAGTTCAAGCTGGGGATCCACTGAAGCTTTCTTT | CASSSSWGSTEAFF | NA | TRBJ1-1 | TRBV6-2/TRBV6-3 | many
TGTGCCAGCAGCTTTTTATGGGCAGGGGTTCGAGAGACCCAGTACTTC | CASSFLWAGVRETQYF | NA | TRBJ2-5 | TRBV7-6 | NA